The T cell receptor beta chain described here comes from a study of Ad26.COV2.S vaccination and SARS-CoV-2 variants. The data were produced by immunoSEQ multiplex PCR, yet TCRdb's version contains in-frame clones alone and is incomplete. The profile shows about 350,000 clones, 92% of them singletons. The CDR3 length is 15 residues. V lost 5 bases and J lost 7; bases outside the gene matches: 6. Germline-derived CDR1 and CDR2 are MNHNY and SVGAGI (reference sequence). The chain employs TRBV6-6 and TRBJ1-6, with TRBD1 identical over 9 bases. The material was peripheral blood, obtained after recovery from COVID-19. The receptor's source is a human donor who had recovered from COVID-19. The CDR3 spells CASSAGTGKNSPLHF. The CDR3 bases are TGTGCCAGCAGTGCCGGGACAGGGAAAAATTCACCCCTCCACTTT.